The clone carrying this T cell receptor beta chain was seen at least ten times. The antigen remains unidentified. These data are taken from a study of blood T cells in healthy people across ages. Whole-study context: About one barcoded beta molecule was captured per two T cells (by template switching). General study findings and limits: Per million T cells, the diversity of TCR beta decreased roughly linearly as age advanced.

Through a sample-barcoded 5' primer and a J-beta primer mix, a second PCR was run for 7 to 11 cycles. One entry per CDR3 protein, called by TCRdb with MiXCR from the 5' RACE reads. Of some 1.5 million distinct CDR3 sequences in the sample, approximately 28% were seen once. The CDR3 spans 15 residues. Germline CDR1 and CDR2: SGHTA and FQGTGA. V was clipped by 5 bases and J by 6 bases, with 18 bases between them. V usage is TRBV7-3 and J usage is TRBJ2-3; D gene uncertain. This clonotype originated in a woman aged 30 to 39 in good health. Sequenced sample: blood. The CDR3 DNA is TGTGCCAGCAGCCCGACCGCAGCGACGGCGGATACGCAGTATTTT. Its protein is CASSPTAATADTQYF.